This TCR beta chain was found in a study of blood T cells in healthy people across ages (dated by TCRdb to the mid-2010s). Regarding the complete study: In model experiments, template switching captured roughly one uniquely barcoded TCR beta cDNA molecule for every two T cells. Donors were grouped into four age groups: young (average about 15 years), middle-aged (roughly 37), aged (roughly 62) and long-lived (82). To avoid experimental bias, donors of different ages were distributed randomly across sequencing lanes. For two donors (one aged 18 to 29 and one aged 80 or older), the study analyzed two additional independent replicas of 1 million unique cDNA reads from the same blood draw. The study measured age-related changes in TCR beta repertoire diversity using deep sequencing normalized with unique cDNA molecular identifiers. General findings and caveats noted by the study authors: Donor CMV infection status was unknown, potentially confounding age-related changes in expanded clonotypes. The long-lived group showed more naive CD4+ T cells, fewer expanded clones and increased TCR diversity than the aged group, suggesting age selection. Observed TCR beta diversity per million T cells fell roughly linearly with age, and a significant reduction was already apparent by age around 40. The percentage of naive T cells measured by flow cytometry correlated strongly with observed TCR beta diversity. Estimates of total diversity based on one million sequenced T cells were regarded as lower bounds and as underestimates. Conclusive comparison of naive and antigen-experienced compartments was prevented by the profiling of bulk unsorted PBMCs.

Systemically healthy Caucasian individuals from Russia, 39 in total and aged roughly 6 to 100 years, were included as donors. Each donor gave roughly 9 milliliters of peripheral blood, drawn into EDTA-treated Vacutainer tubes. Ficoll-Paque density-gradient centrifugation was used to isolate PBMCs, with at least 7 million obtained per sample. Trizol reagent was used to extract total RNA from the PBMCs, yielding at least 5.5 micrograms per sample. Naive CD45RAhigh/CD27high T cell percentages were measured by flow cytometry on a PBMC aliquot from every donor. CDR1 and CDR2 were assigned from the germline V gene as MNHEY and SVGEGT. The CDR3 starts with the cysteine, ends with the phenylalanine, and has 14 residues. Only the CDR3 region is kept as DNA, spanning 42 bases read in frame from base 1. Clipping removes 6 bases from V and 4 bases from J, with 6 as the unmatched junction base count. Regarding this clonotype: There is no known antigen for this receptor. No base quality values were provided; no much bigger clone lies one nucleotide off.

Libraries were built with 5' RACE. These reads were obtained on an Illumina HiSeq 2500. A second about 6 to 11 cycle PCR used a sample-barcoded 5' primer and a J-beta primer mix. A unique molecular identifier was introduced onto each TCR beta cDNA molecule by a template-switch 5' adaptor carrying 12 random nucleotides. At least 2.5 million CDR3-containing paired-end reads were obtained from each sample. All of the RNA was converted into first-strand cDNA using the Mint cDNA synthesis kit, with a TRBC-specific oligonucleotide serving as the primer. All cDNA was treated with uracil-DNA glycosylase and then went through a first 18-cycle PCR with the universal primers M1SS and BC2_uni_R. Concerning the study's data processing: For normalization, 1 million high-quality reads were randomly selected from each sample, with every read carrying a distinct molecular identifier. Reads with shared molecular identifiers were discarded instead of being binned into consensus sequences. CDR3 identification, clonotype clustering and error correction used MiTCR with a Q25 quality threshold and the strictest error-elimination algorithm. A nonparametric unseen species model with Euler transformation was used to estimate a lower bound on total TCR beta diversity. The public reads were reanalyzed by TCRdb: fastp trimming at Q25, MiXCR alignment, in-frame beta chains only. Rows with one shared CDR3 protein collapse into an entry with the most common genes and DNA. The V and J calls were determined by TCRdb, not by the authors. The sample contains roughly 1.7 million distinct CDR3 sequences, roughly 32% of them found a single time. The ten largest account for approximately 11% of the sample.

The sequence is built from TRBV6-2 or TRBV6-3 and TRBJ2-1; 7 bases in the middle match TRBD1. Sequencing used blood. This receptor was obtained from a woman in her thirties in good health. The sequence in DNA is TGTGCCAGCAGCCAGGGACAGCTTTACAATGAGCAGTTCTTC. The encoded protein is CASSQGQLYNEQFF.